This T cell receptor (beta chain) stems from a study of blood T cell repertoires in COVID-19. Recovered status in Cohort 3 required two negative PCRs, clearance, or symptom resolution. Here immunoSEQ multiplex PCR was the method, and the copy in TCRdb shows in-frame clones only, minus some. Of a few hundred thousand clones in the sample, over 85% were seen once. The CDR3 totals 16 residues. Germline V gene lookup returns CDR1 MNHEY and CDR2 SMNVEV (reference sequence). J was trimmed by 4 bases and V by 5 bases; bases with no gene match: 6. The TCR comes from a woman in her 30s who had recovered from COVID-19. Sequenced input: PBMCs or T cells enriched from blood (not recorded which). The chain uses TRBV27 and TRBJ2-1; 12 nucleotides line up with TRBD2. DNA of the CDR3: TGTGCCAGCAGTCTTCTACTAGCGGGAGGATACAATGAGCAGTTCTTC. It is translated as CASSLLLAGGYNEQFF.